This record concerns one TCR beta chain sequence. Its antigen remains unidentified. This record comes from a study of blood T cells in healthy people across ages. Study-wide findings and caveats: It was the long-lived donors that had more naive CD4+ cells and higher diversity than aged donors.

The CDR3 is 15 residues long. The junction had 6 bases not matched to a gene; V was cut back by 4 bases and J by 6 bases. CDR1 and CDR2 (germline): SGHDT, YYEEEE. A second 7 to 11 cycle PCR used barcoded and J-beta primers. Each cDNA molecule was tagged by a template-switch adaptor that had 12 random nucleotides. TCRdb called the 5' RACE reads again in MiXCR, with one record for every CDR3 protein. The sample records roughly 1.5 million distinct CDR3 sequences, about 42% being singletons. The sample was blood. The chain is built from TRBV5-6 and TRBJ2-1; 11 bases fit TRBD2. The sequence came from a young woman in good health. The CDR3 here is CASSQTSGVFNEQFF. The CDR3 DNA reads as TGTGCCAGCAGCCAGACTAGCGGGGTTTTCAATGAGCAGTTCTTC.